Listed below are T cell receptor beta chains from one sample, sequenced in a study of blood T cell repertoires in COVID-19. TCRdb's copy holds only in-frame clones and misses some; the assay was immunoSEQ multiplex PCR. The repertoire has roughly 170,000 clones, around 80% of them found once; the top ten carry approximately 12%. Sequencing input: PBMCs or T cells enriched from blood (not recorded which). The receptors stem from a middle-aged man who had recovered from COVID-19. The CDR3 runs from the conserved cysteine through the conserved F or W. A D gene is named only where the DNA matches it firmly. Size is stated for part of the rows, as once, few or many counts, or as a class when the clone is expanded.

size,D,J,V,DNA,CDR3
.,.,TRBJ1-4,TRBV2,TGTGCCGGGTCGACAGCAAGCGTGGAAAAACTGTTTTTT,CAGSTASVEKLFF
.,.,TRBJ1-2,TRBV7-9,TGTGCCAGCAGCCGCCAGGGTACGGGCTATGGCTACACCTTC,CASSRQGTGYGYTF
once,.,TRBJ1-6,TRBV6-5,TGTGCCAGCAGCCCACTCGTCATTGAAGATTCACCCCTCCACTTT,CASSPLVIEDSPLHF
.,.,TRBJ1-4,TRBV6-5,TGTGCCAGCAACCGGTTCGGACAGACCGAAAAACTGTTTTTT,CASNRFGQTEKLFF
.,TRBD2,TRBJ2-5,TRBV5-1,TGCGCCAGCAGCTATAGCGGGGGGGCCCAGGAGACCCAGTACTTC,CASSYSGGAQETQYF
.,TRBD2,TRBJ2-7,TRBV5-1,TGCGCCAGCAGCTTGGCCCGGGTAGCGGGGGGGCCCCCCGGCGAGCAGTACTTC,CASSLARVAGGPPGEQYF
.,.,TRBJ1-5,TRBV19,TGTGCCAGTAGTATGCGGGGCCAGCCCCAGCATTTT,CASSMRGQPQHF
.,.,TRBJ1-6,TRBV4-1,TGCGCCAGCAGAGAAGCCAGGGCCTATAATTCACCCCTCCACTTT,CASREARAYNSPLHF
.,.,TRBJ1-2,TRBV6-5,TGTGCCAGCAGTTACTCCCCGGGAGTTGACTATGGCTACACCTTC,CASSYSPGVDYGYTF
once,.,TRBJ2-7,TRBV5-5,TGTGCCAGCAGCCCGAATGAATCGGGGAGGTACGAGCAGTACTTC,CASSPNESGRYEQYF
.,.,TRBJ2-2,TRBV28,TGTGCCAGCAGACCCCGGAGTACCGGGGAGCTGTTTTTT,CASRPRSTGELFF
.,TRBD1,TRBJ1-3,TRBV10-3,TGTGCCATCAGTGAGCGGCCCCAAGACAGGGGACATGGAAACACCATATATTTT,CAISERPQDRGHGNTIYF
few,.,TRBJ1-3,TRBV10-1,TGCGCCAGTCCATCGCGGGTAGGAAACACCATATATTTT,CASPSRVGNTIYF
.,.,TRBJ1-5,TRBV6-6,TGTGCCAGCCCTGGACAGCCGCTTATGCGCAATCAGCCCCAGCATTTT,CASPGQPLMRNQPQHF
.,.,TRBJ1-3,TRBV6-5,TGTGCCAGCAGCCGCACGAGCGGAAACACCATATATTTT,CASSRTSGNTIYF
once,TRBD2,TRBJ2-7,TRBV18,TGTGCCAGCTCAGAGGCGGGGGGGACCTACGAGCAGTACTTC,CASSEAGGTYEQYF
few,TRBD2,TRBJ2-7,TRBV28,TGTGCCAGCAGTACCCGGGGGGGGCAGTACTTC,CASSTRGGQYF
.,.,TRBJ2-1,TRBV5-1,TGCGCCAGCAGCTCCATTGGGGGACTCGCCTACAATGAGCAGTTCTTC,CASSSIGGLAYNEQFF
.,.,TRBJ1-5,TRBV5-5,TGTGCCAGCAGCTTGGCGGGTAATCAGCCCCAGCATTTT,CASSLAGNQPQHF
.,TRBD1,TRBJ2-7,TRBV3-1/TRBV3-2,TGTGCCAGCAGCCAGGCCTTGACAGGGGGCGGTTCCTACGAGCAGTACTTC,CASSQALTGGGSYEQYF
.,TRBD1,TRBJ2-7,TRBV6-5,TGTGCCAGCAGCCTCGGGACAGGTGCCCACGAGCAGTACTTC,CASSLGTGAHEQYF
.,.,TRBJ1-5,TRBV28,TGTGCCAGCAGAGACCCCGGGGGGATTGGTCAGCCCCAGCATTTT,CASRDPGGIGQPQHF
.,.,TRBJ2-7,TRBV27,TGTGCCAGCAGTGGGGATGCGGGTCTGCGGGAGCAGTACTTC,CASSGDAGLREQYF
.,.,TRBJ1-1,TRBV3-1/TRBV3-2,TGTGCCAGCAGCCGATCCATAGGAGGCCTGAACACTGAAGCTTTCTTT,CASSRSIGGLNTEAFF
.,.,TRBJ2-7,TRBV4-1,TGCGCCAGCAGCCAAGAGGAAGGGGATCTGTACTTC,CASSQEEGDLYF
.,.,TRBJ2-2,TRBV10-3,TGTGCCATCAGTGAGTCGCTGACAGCGATGAACACCGGGGAGCTGTTTTTT,CAISESLTAMNTGELFF
.,TRBD2,TRBJ2-4,TRBV9,TGTGCCAGCAGCCCTAGCGGGGGGGCTGGAAAGATAGCCAAAAACATTCAGTACTTC,CASSPSGGAGKIAKNIQYF
.,TRBD2,TRBJ2-3,TRBV11-2,TGTGCCAGCAGCTTCGAGCGGGGCAGCACAGATACGCAGTATTTT,CASSFERGSTDTQYF
.,.,TRBJ1-6,TRBV5-1,TGCGCCAGCAGCTTGCCGCCCCAGGACAGTAATTCACCCCTCCACTTT,CASSLPPQDSNSPLHF
.,.,TRBJ2-1,TRBV11-1,TGTGCCAGCAGCGTGCTTGGGGCTCAGTCCTACAATGAGCAGTTCTTC,CASSVLGAQSYNEQFF
.,.,TRBJ2-2,TRBV28,TGTGCCAGCAGTTTCCCCAGATTTACCGGGGAGCTGTTTTTT,CASSFPRFTGELFF
.,TRBD1,TRBJ1-6,TRBV6-5,TGTGCCAGCAGCCTGGACAGGGGTTCACCCCTCCACTTT,CASSLDRGSPLHF
.,.,TRBJ2-1,TRBV29-1,TGCAGCGTTGCAGGGAACAATGAGCAGTTCTTC,CSVAGNNEQFF
.,TRBD2,TRBJ2-3,TRBV29-1,TGCAGCGTTCCGGGGACTAGCTACGGCACAGATACGCAGTATTTT,CSVPGTSYGTDTQYF
.,TRBD2,TRBJ2-5,TRBV7-9,TGTGCCAGCAGCTTGGGGGAGACTAGCGGACAAGAGACCCAGTACTTC,CASSLGETSGQETQYF
.,.,TRBJ1-3,TRBV6-5,TGTGCCAGCAGCTTAATAACTGGAAACACCATATATTTT,CASSLITGNTIYF
.,TRBD2,TRBJ2-7,TRBV7-8,TGTGCCAGCAGCACCACCGGGACTAGCGGGTCCTCCTACGAGCAGTACTTC,CASSTTGTSGSSYEQYF
.,.,TRBJ1-5,TRBV9,TGTGCCAGCAGTCCAGGGGCGAGCAATCAGCCCCAGCATTTT,CASSPGASNQPQHF
.,.,TRBJ2-1,TRBV5-1,TGCGCCAGCAGCTTGGGCCAGGGCTACAATGAGCAGTTCTTC,CASSLGQGYNEQFF
.,.,TRBJ1-5,TRBV7-6,TGTGCCAGCAGCTTCTCCATATCACAGGGAGAAGATAGCAATCAGCCCCAGCATTTT,CASSFSISQGEDSNQPQHF
once,TRBD1,TRBJ1-2,TRBV6-5,TGTGCCAGCAGTTACGGGGGACAGGGCCCCTATGGCTACACCTTC,CASSYGGQGPYGYTF